Given below is one T cell receptor (beta chain) in context. This sample is part of a study of blood T cell repertoires in COVID-19. Germline loops: CDR1 MNHEY, CDR2 SVGAGI. The CDR3 is 14 residues long. Trimming removed 0 bases from V and 5 bases from J, with 10 bases in between. Individuals drawn from 24 US areas were about 18 to 90 years old. Assignment of participants to cohorts was predicated upon participant-reported clinical history. Original data processing: For nucleated cells, counts were estimated from reference gene primer amplification. Assay: immunoSEQ multiplex PCR; the TCRdb copy retains only in-frame clones and omits some. The DNA gave D and trimming, while V, J and clone size come from that table. This sample has roughly 300,000 clones, with approximately 90% found just once.

The sequencing input was PBMCs or T cells enriched from blood (not recorded which). This sequence originates from a woman aged 40 to 50 with acute COVID-19. This chain uses TRBV6-5 with TRBJ1-1; D unresolved. The CDR3 region is CASSYSGLGTEAFF. CDR3 bases: TGTGCCAGCAGTTACTCGGGCCTTGGGACTGAAGCTTTCTTT.